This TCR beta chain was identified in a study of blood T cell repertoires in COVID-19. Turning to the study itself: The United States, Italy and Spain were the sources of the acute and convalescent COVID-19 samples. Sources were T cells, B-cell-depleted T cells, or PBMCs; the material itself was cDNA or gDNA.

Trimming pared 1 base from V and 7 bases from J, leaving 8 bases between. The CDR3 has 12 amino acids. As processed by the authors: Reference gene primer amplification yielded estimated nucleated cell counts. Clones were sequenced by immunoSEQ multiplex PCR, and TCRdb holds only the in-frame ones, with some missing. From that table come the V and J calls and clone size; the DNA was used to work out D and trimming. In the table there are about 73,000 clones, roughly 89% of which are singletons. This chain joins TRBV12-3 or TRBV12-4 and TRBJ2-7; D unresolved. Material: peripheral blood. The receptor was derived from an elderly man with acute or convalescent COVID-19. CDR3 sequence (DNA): TGTGCCAGCAGTTTAGGTGGGCCTGAGCAGTACTTC. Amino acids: CASSLGGPEQYF.